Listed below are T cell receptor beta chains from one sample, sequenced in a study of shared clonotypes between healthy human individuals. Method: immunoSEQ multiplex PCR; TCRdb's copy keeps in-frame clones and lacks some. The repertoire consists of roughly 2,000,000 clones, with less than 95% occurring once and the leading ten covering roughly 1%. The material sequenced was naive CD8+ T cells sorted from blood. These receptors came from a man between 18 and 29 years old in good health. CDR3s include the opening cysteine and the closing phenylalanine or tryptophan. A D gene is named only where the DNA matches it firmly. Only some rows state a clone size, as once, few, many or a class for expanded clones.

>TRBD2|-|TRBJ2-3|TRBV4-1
CASSRAGDTDTQYF
TGCGCCAGCAGTCGAGCGGGAGACACAGATACGCAGTATTTT
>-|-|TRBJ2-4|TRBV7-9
CASSSPTGVSKNIQYF
TGTGCCAGCAGCTCCCCGACGGGGGTATCCAAAAACATTCAGTACTTC
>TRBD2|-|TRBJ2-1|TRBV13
CASSPRTSGSGYNEQFF
TGTGCCAGCAGCCCTCGGACTAGCGGGAGTGGGTACAATGAGCAGTTCTTC
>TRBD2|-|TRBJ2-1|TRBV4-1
CASSHTVGSGIIDEQFF
TGCGCCAGCAGCCATACTGTTGGTAGCGGGATTATAGATGAGCAGTTCTTC
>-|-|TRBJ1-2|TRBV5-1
CASSLDSFTGTYLGYTF
TGCGCCAGCAGCTTAGACAGTTTCACGGGAACGTATCTTGGCTACACCTTC
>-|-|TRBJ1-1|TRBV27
CASSLSGPGQAFF
TGTGCCAGCAGTTTATCGGGGCCAGGTCAGGCTTTCTTT
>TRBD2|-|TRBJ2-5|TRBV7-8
CASSFPKGLASGGASETQYF
TGTGCCAGCAGCTTCCCTAAAGGATTGGCTAGCGGGGGGGCCTCAGAGACCCAGTACTTC
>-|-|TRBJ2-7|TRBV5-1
CASSVSLQSEEQYF
TGCGCCAGCAGCGTCTCCCTACAGAGCGAGGAGCAGTACTTC
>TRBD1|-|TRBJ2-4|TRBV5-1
CASGPGTGENIQYF
TGCGCCAGCGGACCCGGGACAGGGGAAAACATTCAGTACTTC
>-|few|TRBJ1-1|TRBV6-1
CASSESVMNTEAFF
TGTGCCAGCAGTGAATCAGTTATGAACACTGAAGCTTTCTTT
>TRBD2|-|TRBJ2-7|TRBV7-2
CASSFLAGGSYEQYF
TGTGCCAGCAGCTTCCTAGCGGGGGGCTCCTACGAGCAGTACTTC
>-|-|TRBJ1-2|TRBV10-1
CASSEISGYTF
TGCGCCAGCAGTGAAATTTCTGGCTACACCTTC
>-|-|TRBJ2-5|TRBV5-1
CASSLIRGQETQYF
TGCGCCAGCAGCTTGATCAGAGGGCAAGAGACCCAGTACTTC
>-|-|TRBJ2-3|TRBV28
CASTFSDAQYF
TGTGCCAGCACTTTTTCCGATGCGCAGTATTTT
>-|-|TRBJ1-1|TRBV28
CASCGQTMNTEAFF
TGTGCCAGCTGTGGACAGACCATGAACACTGAAGCTTTCTTT
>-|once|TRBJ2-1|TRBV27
CASSLDSGSAYEQFF
TGTGCCAGCAGTTTAGACTCGGGGAGCGCCTATGAGCAGTTCTTC
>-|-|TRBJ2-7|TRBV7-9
CASSPPDGSYEQYF
TGTGCCAGCAGCCCGCCGGACGGTTCCTACGAGCAGTACTTC
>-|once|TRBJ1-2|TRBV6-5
CASRRDWPNYGYTF
TGTGCCTCTAGGCGGGACTGGCCTAACTATGGCTACACCTTC
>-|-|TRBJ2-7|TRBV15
CATSGSTVSYEQYF
TGTGCCACCAGCGGATCGACAGTCTCCTACGAGCAGTACTTC
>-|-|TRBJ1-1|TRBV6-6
CASSLGDNTEAFF
TGTGCCAGCAGTTTGGGAGATAACACTGAAGCTTTCTTT
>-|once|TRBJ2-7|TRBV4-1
CASSQDLPKAASYEQYF
TGCGCCAGCAGCCAAGATCTGCCAAAGGCTGCATCCTACGAGCAGTACTTC
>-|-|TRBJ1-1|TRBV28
CASQYGGINTEAFF
TGTGCCAGCCAGTACGGGGGGATAAACACTGAAGCTTTCTTT
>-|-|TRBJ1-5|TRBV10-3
CAISEGPGQPQHF
TGTGCCATCAGTGAAGGGCCCGGTCAGCCCCAGCATTTT
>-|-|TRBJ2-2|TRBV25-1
CASSDDRESVTGELFF
TGTGCCAGCAGTGATGACCGGGAGTCGGTCACCGGGGAGCTGTTTTTT
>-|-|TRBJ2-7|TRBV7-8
CASSSTGPGLEEQYF
TGTGCCAGCAGCTCAACCGGGCCAGGTTTGGAGGAGCAGTACTTC
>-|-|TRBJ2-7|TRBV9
CASSVATQDSPYEQYF
TGTGCCAGCAGCGTAGCTACTCAGGACTCCCCCTACGAGCAGTACTTC
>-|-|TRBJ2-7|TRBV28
CASSFVGSTYEQYF
TGTGCCAGCAGTTTCGTGGGGTCTACCTACGAGCAGTACTTC
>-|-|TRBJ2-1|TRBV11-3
CASSLGDTPWREQFF
TGTGCCAGCAGCTTGGGGGACACCCCGTGGCGTGAGCAGTTCTTC
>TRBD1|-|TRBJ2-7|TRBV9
CASSVEVTGGAYEQYF
TGTGCCAGCAGCGTCGAAGTGACAGGGGGCGCGTACGAGCAGTACTTC
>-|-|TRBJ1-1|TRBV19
CASTPAQGLYTEAFF
TGTGCCAGTACCCCAGCGCAGGGGTTATACACTGAAGCTTTCTTT
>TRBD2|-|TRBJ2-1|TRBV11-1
CASSPSLSSGGLYNEQFF
TGTGCCAGCAGCCCCTCTTTATCTAGCGGGGGCCTTTACAATGAGCAGTTCTTC
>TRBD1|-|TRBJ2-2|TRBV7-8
CASRPGGAGTGELFF
TGTGCCAGCAGGCCAGGGGGCGCGGGCACCGGGGAGCTGTTTTTT
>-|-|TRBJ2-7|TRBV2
CASSIDRNPSYEQYF
TGTGCCAGCAGTATCGACAGGAACCCCTCCTACGAGCAGTACTTC
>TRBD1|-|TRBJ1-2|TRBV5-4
CASSVDRGLYGYTF
TGTGCCAGCAGCGTCGACAGGGGGCTGTATGGCTACACCTTC
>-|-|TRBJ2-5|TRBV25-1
CASEPWASKETQYF
TGTGCCAGTGAGCCCTGGGCTAGCAAGGAGACCCAGTACTTC
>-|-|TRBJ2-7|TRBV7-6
CASSSTPYEQYF
TGTGCCAGCAGCTCGACTCCCTACGAGCAGTACTTC
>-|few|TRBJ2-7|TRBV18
CASSLTTESYEQYF
TGTGCCAGCTCACTAACGACGGAGTCCTACGAGCAGTACTTC
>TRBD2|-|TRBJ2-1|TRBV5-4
CASSAPGLAVYNEQFF
TGTGCCAGCAGCGCCCCGGGACTAGCGGTATACAATGAGCAGTTCTTC
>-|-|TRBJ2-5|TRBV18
CASTQGEETQYF
TGTGCCAGCACCCAGGGAGAAGAGACCCAGTACTTC
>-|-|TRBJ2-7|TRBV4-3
CASSQTGTAAYEQYF
TGCGCCAGCAGCCAAACCGGGACTGCCGCCTACGAGCAGTACTTC
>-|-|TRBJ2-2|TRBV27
CASSLPKGLAGGELFF
TGTGCCAGCAGTTTACCGAAGGGGCTAGCCGGCGGGGAGCTGTTTTTT
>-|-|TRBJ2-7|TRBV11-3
CASSLSGSYEQYF
TGTGCCAGCAGCTTGAGCGGCTCCTACGAGCAGTACTTC
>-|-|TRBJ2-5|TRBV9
CASARGGGPQETQYF
TGTGCCAGCGCGCGGGGAGGGGGACCTCAAGAGACCCAGTACTTC
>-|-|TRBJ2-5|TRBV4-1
CASSQVDQVEETQYF
TGCGCCAGCAGCCAAGTCGACCAGGTGGAAGAGACCCAGTACTTC
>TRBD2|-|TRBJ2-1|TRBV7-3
CASSLRVTSVDEQFF
TGTGCCAGCAGCTTAAGGGTGACTAGCGTCGATGAGCAGTTCTTC
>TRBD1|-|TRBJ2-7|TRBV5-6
CASSLVYRGYEQYF
TGTGCCAGCAGCTTGGTCTACAGGGGCTACGAGCAGTACTTC
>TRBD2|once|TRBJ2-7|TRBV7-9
CASSSGGRPYEQYF
TGTGCCAGCAGCTCGGGGGGGAGACCTTACGAGCAGTACTTC
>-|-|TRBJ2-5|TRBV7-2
CASTPRGPRETQYF
TGTGCCAGCACCCCGCGAGGCCCTCGGGAGACCCAGTACTTC